This TCR beta chain originates from a study of sequential checkpoint blockade in melanoma. Study findings and constraints: In arm A, pretreatment tumor clonality was associated with response.

The table came from immunoSEQ multiplex PCR; TCRdb's copy has only in-frame clones and leaves some out. The sample contains fewer than 3,000 clones, around 15% of which appear only once. In this sample, this clone is medium-sized. Its antigen is currently unknown. Sample treatment: randomized to nivolumab then ipilimumab (arm A) or the reverse (arm B). CDR3 size: 13 residues. Germline V gene data show CDR1 as LNHDA and CDR2 as SQIVND (reference sequence). V was cut by 10 bases and J by 7 bases, with 16 bases left in between. The TCR originated in a human donor with melanoma. Sequenced material: tumor tissue (inferred from file names), taken from a patient given nivolumab and ipilimumab in sequence. The chain carries TRBV19 and TRBJ1-4, with D possibly being TRBD1 (6 bases). The CDR3 protein is CAILPRGREKLFF. The CDR3 DNA follows: TGTGCCATCCTCCCCCGGGGGCGTGAAAAACTGTTTTTT.